This T cell receptor beta chain was obtained from a study of cytomegalovirus exposure and HLA in healthy donors. Study results and caveats: Sequencing artifact likely explains a cluster of highly shared sequence variants.

Primers included in the PCR were 60 Vbeta and 13 Jbeta primers. Sequencing used immunoSEQ multiplex PCR; TCRdb keeps in-frame clones, though not all of them. This table has about 130,000 clones, more than 60% appearing once. Note on this clone: Antigen specificity is unknown.

With 4 bases clipped from V and 0 bases from J, the junction kept 10 bases outside the gene matches. Germline CDR1 reads KGHSH; CDR2 reads LQKENI. This CDR3 has 17 amino acids. The sequence came from a woman between 40 and 50 years old in good health and CMV-seronegative. This chain joins TRBV18 and TRBJ2-3; 7 nucleotides align to TRBD1. Sequenced material: PBMCs. Here the CDR3 DNA reads TGTGCCAGCTCACATACTGGGACAGCGACTAGCACAGATACGCAGTATTTT. Translated: CASSHTGTATSTDTQYF.